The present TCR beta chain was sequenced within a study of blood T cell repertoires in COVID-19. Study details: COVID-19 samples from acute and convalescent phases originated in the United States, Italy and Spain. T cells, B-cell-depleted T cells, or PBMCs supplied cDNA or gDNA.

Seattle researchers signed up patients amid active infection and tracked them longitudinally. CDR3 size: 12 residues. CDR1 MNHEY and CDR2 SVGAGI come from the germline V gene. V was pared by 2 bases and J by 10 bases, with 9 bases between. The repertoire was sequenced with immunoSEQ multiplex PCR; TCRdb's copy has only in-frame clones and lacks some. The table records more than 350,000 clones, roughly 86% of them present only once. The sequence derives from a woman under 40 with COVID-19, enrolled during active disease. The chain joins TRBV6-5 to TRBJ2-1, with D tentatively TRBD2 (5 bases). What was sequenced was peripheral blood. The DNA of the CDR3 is TGTGCCAGCAGTTACGGTCGAGGGGAGCAGTTCTTC. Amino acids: CASSYGRGEQFF.